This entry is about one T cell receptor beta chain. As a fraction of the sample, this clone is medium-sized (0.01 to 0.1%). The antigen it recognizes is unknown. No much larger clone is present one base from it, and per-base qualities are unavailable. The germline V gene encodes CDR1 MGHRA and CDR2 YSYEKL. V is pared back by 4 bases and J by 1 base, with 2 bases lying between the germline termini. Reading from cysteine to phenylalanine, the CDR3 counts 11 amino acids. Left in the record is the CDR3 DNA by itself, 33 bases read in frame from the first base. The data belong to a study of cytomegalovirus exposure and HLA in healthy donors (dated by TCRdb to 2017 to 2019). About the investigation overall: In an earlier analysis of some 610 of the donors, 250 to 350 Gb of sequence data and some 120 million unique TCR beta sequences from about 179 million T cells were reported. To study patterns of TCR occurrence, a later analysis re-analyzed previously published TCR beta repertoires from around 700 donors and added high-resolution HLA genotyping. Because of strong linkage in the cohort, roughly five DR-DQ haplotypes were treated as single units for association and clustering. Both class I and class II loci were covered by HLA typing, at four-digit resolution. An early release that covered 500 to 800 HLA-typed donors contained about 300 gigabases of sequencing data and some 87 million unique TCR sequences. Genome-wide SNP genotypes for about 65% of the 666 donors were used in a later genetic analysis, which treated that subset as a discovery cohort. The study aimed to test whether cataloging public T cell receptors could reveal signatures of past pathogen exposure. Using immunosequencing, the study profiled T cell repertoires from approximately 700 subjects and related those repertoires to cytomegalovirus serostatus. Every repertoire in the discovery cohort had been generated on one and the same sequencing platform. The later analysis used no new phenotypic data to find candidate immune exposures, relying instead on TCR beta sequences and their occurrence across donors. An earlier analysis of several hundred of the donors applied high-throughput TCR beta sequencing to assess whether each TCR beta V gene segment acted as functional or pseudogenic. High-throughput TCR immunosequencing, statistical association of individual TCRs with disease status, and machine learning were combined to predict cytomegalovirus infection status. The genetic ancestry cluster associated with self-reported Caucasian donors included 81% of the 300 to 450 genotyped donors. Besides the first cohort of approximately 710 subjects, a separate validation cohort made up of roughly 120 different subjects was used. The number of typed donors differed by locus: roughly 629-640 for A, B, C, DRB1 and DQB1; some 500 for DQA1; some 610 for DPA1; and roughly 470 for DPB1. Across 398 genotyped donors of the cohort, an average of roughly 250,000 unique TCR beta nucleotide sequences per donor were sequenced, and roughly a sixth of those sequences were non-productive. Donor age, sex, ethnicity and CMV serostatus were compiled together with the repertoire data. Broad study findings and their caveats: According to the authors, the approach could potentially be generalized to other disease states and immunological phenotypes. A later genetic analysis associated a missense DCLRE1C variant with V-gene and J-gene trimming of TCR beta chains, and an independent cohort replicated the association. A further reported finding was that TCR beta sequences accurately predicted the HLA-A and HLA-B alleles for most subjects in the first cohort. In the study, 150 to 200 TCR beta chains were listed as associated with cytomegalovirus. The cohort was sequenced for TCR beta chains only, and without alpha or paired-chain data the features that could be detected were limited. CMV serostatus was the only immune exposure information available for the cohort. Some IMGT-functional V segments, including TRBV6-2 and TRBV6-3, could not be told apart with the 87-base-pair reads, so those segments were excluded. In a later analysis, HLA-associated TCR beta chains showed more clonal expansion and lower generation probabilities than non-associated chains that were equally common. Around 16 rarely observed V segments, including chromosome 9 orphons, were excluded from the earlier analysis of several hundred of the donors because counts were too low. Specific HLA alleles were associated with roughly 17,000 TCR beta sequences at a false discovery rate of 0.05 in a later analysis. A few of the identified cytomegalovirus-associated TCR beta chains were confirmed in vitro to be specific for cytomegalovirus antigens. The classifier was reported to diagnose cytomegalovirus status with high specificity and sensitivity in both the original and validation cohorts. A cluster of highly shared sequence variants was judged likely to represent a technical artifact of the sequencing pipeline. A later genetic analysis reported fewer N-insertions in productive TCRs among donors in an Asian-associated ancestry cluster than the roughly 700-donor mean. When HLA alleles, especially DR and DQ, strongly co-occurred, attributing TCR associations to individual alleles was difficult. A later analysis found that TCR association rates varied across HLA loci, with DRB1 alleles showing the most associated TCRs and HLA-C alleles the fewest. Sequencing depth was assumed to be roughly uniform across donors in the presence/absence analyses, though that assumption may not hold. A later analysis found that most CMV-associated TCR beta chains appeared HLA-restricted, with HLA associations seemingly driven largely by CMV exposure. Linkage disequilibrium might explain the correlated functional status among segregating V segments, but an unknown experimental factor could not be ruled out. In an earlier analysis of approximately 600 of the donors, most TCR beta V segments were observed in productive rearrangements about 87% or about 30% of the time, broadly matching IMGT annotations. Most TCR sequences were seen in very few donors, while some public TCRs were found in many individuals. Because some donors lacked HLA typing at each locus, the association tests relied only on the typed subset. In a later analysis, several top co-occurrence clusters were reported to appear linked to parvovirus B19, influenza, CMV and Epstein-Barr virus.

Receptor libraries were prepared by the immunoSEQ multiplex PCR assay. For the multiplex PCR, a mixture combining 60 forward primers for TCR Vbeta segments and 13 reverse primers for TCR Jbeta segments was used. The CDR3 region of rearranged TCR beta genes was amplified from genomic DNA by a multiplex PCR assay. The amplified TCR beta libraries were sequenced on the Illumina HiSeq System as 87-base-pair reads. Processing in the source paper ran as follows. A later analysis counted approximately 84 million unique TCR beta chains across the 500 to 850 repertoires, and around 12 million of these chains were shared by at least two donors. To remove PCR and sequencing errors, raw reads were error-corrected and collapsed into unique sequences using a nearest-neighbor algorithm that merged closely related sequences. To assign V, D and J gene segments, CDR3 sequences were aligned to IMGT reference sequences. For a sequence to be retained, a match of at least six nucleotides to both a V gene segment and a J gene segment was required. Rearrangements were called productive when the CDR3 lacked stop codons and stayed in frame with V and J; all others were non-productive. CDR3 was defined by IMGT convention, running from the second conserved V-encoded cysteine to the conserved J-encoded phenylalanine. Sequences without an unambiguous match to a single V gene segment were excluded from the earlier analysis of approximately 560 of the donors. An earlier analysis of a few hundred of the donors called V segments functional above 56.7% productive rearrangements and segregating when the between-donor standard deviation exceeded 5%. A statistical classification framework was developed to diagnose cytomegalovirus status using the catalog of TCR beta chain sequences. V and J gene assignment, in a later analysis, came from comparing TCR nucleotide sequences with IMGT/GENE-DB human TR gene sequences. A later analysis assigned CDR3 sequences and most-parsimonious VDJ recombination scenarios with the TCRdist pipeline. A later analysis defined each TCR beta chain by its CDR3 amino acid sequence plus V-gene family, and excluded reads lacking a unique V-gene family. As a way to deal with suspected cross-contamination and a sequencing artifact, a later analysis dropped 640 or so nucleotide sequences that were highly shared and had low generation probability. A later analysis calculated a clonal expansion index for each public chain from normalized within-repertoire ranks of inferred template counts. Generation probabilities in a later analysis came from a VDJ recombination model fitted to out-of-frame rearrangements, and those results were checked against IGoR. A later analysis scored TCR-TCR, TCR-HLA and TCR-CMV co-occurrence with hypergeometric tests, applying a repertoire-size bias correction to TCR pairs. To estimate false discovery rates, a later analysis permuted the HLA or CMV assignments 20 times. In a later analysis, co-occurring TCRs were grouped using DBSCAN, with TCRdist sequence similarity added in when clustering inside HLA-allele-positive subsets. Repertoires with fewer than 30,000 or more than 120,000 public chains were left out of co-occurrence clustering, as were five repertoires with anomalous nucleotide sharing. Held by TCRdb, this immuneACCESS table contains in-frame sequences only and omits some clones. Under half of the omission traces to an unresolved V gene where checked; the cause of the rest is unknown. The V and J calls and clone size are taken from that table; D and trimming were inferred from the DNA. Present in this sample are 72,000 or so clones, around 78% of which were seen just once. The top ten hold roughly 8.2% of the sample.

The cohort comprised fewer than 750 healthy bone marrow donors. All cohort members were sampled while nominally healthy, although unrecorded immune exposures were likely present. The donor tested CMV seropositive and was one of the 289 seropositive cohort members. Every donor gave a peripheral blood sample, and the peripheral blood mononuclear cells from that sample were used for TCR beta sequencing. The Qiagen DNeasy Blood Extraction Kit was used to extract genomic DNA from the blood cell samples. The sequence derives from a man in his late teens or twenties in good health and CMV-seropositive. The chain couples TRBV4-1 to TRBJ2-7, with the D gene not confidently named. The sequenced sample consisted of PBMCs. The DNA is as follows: TGCGCCAGCAGCCCATCCTACGAGCAGTACTTC. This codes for CASSPSYEQYF.